The 27 T cell receptor beta chains reported below all come from one sample, sequenced in a study of T-cell memory formation after mild COVID-19 (dated by TCRdb to about 2021). Library preparation used 5' RACE. The data were produced on an Illumina NovaSeq 6000. The public reads were reanalyzed by TCRdb: fastp trimming at Q25, MiXCR alignment, in-frame beta chains only. Rows merge per CDR3 protein into single entries with the most common DNA and genes. The table for this sample lists 350,000 to 400,000 distinct CDR3 sequences; roughly an eighth of them were counted only once. The ten largest clones take up roughly 22% of the sample. The source material was PBMCs or a T cell subset sorted from them (not recorded which). These receptors were obtained from a man between 18 and 29 years old who had mild COVID-19 (a few samples of this study predate the infection). The sample titles of this study are shuffled in the database, so cell type and time point are left out; the donor was told from shared clones.

The genes are TRBV12-3 or TRBV12-4 and TRBJ2-1; 7 bases align to TRBD1. V was clipped by 7 bases and J by 3 bases; unmatched bases: 6. The CDR3 runs to 14 residues. For the CDR3, the DNA is TGTGCCAGCATCACAGGGGAATTCTACAATGAGCAGTTCTTC. It is translated as CASITGEFYNEQFF.

The chain links TRBV29-1 to TRBJ2-7, with 10 bases fitting TRBD1. V lost 6 bases to trimming and J lost 0 bases; unmatched junction nucleotides: 5. The CDR3 runs to 14 residues. The germline V gene encodes CDR1 SQVTM and CDR2 ANQGSEA. CDR3 nucleotides: TGCAGCGTGCGGACAGGGGGTGTCTCCTACGAGCAGTACTTC. Its protein is CSVRTGGVSYEQYF.

This chain uses TRBV7-6 with TRBJ2-1, with 7 bases fitting TRBD1. CDR3 length: 16 amino acids. CDR1 and CDR2 from the germline V gene are SGHVS and FNYEAQ. The junction had 8 bases not matched to a gene; V was cut back by 5 bases and J by 1 base. The CDR3 region is CASSNRGSRSYNEQFF. The CDR3 DNA sequence: TGTGCCAGCAGCAACAGGGGAAGTAGGTCCTACAATGAGCAGTTCTTC.

The rearrangement uses TRBV7-9 and TRBJ1-2, with a weak D call TRBD1 (5 bases). V lost 5 bases and J 4 bases, leaving 17 bases between the germline ends. CDR1 is SEHNR and CDR2 is FQNEAQ in the germline V gene (reference sequence). The CDR3 runs 15 residues. CDR3 nucleotides: TGTGCCAGCAGCCTTGAACAGGCGATCGGCTATGGCTACACCTTC. It encodes CASSLEQAIGYGYTF.

This clonotype was observed a few times. The V call is TRBV7-9, the J call TRBJ2-7; TRBD1 aligns across 11 bases. CDR3 length equals 15 residues. The V gene's germline CDR1 is SEHNR and CDR2 FQNEAQ (reference sequence). CDR3 bases: TGTGCCATCAGCCGGACAGGGGGCCCCTCCTACGAGCAGTACGTC. It is translated as CAISRTGGPSYEQYV.

The V and J genes are TRBV6-1 and TRBJ1-5, with a possible D match to TRBD1 (5 bases). Germline CDR1 and CDR2: MNHNS and SASEGT. V gave up 10 bases and J gave up 3 bases, with 13 bases separating them. This CDR3 comprises 13 residues. DNA for the CDR3: TGTGCCACGGAGGGGACTAACAATCAGCCCCAGCATTTT. This encodes CATEGTNNQPQHF.

The chain carries TRBV5-5 and TRBJ2-3; D not certain. The V end was cut by 1 base, the J end by 2 bases, with 8 bases between. The length of the CDR3 is 14 residues. The germline gives CDR1 SGHKS, CDR2 YYEKEE (reference sequence). The CDR3 region has the DNA TGTGCCAGCAGCTTGAGTACTAACACAGATACGCAGTATTTT. It specifies CASSLSTNTDTQYF.

J is TRBJ2-7 and V is TRBV12-3 or TRBV12-4, with D unresolved. V lost 5 bases and J 7 bases, leaving 18 bases between the germline ends. The CDR3 loop spans 14 amino acids. CDR3 DNA sequence: TGTGCCAGCAGTGGCGGCCTGTCCGGTGGGGAGCAGTACGTC. Translation: CASSGGLSGGEQYV.

This clonotype has just a few counts. The chain couples TRBV19 to TRBJ2-2, with 7 bases that match TRBD1. This CDR3 contains 14 residues. After removal of 4 bases from V and 4 bases from J, the junction contained 3 bases not matched to a gene. Germline-derived CDR1 and CDR2 are LNHDA and SQIVND (reference sequence). CDR3 in DNA: TGTGCCAGTAGTACAGGGGGTGGCACCGGGGAGCTGTTTTTT. Translating gives CASSTGGGTGELFF. The full variable domain, completed using reference TRBV19 and TRBJ2-2, is DGGITQSPKYLFRKEGQNVTLSCEQNLNHDAMYWYRQDPGQGLRLIYYSQIVNDFQKGDIAEGYSVSREKKESFPLTVTSAQKNPTAFYLCASSTGGGTGELFFGEGSRLTVL.

This chain connects TRBV29-1 to TRBJ2-5; the D is unclear. V was trimmed by 5 bases and J by 7 bases, leaving 17 bases between them. Germline V gene data show CDR1 as SQVTM and CDR2 as ANQGSEA. This CDR3 contains 13 residues. In DNA form, the CDR3 reads TGCAGCGTTAAGAAAACAACCGACGGGACCCAGTACTTC. Amino acids: CSVKKTTDGTQYF.

This clonotype was detected only a few times. The chain employs TRBV4-2 and TRBJ2-1; D possibly uses TRBD1 or TRBD2 (5 bases each). There are 16 residues in the CDR3. V was shortened by 4 bases and J by 5 bases, with 18 bases between the two germline ends. Germline loops: CDR1 LGHNA, CDR2 YNFKEQ. The CDR3 DNA follows: TGTGCCAGCAGCCCGTCCGGGACGAAGCCGAACAATGAGCAGTTCTTC. Protein: CASSPSGTKPNNEQFF.

The chain joins TRBV24-1 to TRBJ1-1; D perhaps matches TRBD1 (5 bases). Germline values: CDR1 KGHDR, CDR2 SFDVKD. The CDR3 covers 15 residues. V lost 8 bases and J 3 bases, leaving 18 bases between the germline ends. CDR3 bases: TGTGCCACCACCGGGGCCGCGGTAAGTCACACTGAAGCTTTCTTT. Translation: CATTGAAVSHTEAFF.

This clonotype was recorded many times. This chain joins TRBV7-8 and TRBJ1-6; D ambiguous. Germline assignment: CDR1 SGHVS and CDR2 FQNEAQ. This CDR3 region has 15 residues. Trimming left V 7 bases short and J 0 bases short, with 10 bases between. The DNA for the CDR3 is TGTGCCAGCATTAGAGGGAGCTCCTATAATTCACCCCTCCACTTT. Amino acids: CASIRGSSYNSPLHF.

The chain combines TRBV7-2 with TRBJ2-2; possible D gene TRBD2, 5 bases. This CDR3 is 14 amino acids long. Per germline, CDR1 SGHTA and CDR2 FQGNSA. The V end lost 0 bases, the J end lost 6 bases, and 8 bases lay between the germline ends. This chain's CDR3 is CASSLASEAGELFF. The DNA of the CDR3 is TGTGCCAGCAGCTTAGCTAGCGAGGCCGGGGAGCTGTTTTTT.

The sample holds a few counts of this clonotype. The V gene is TRBV12-3 or TRBV12-4, the J gene TRBJ2-7; 7 bases are shared with TRBD1. Trimming took 5 bases from V and 0 from J; bases not matched to a gene: 7. This CDR3 is 15 amino acids long. CDR3 DNA sequence: TGTGCCAGCAGTCTAATCGGGACAGTCTCCTACGAGCAGTACTTC. This translates into CASSLIGTVSYEQYF.

This clonotype was counted only a few times. This rearrangement joins TRBV6-5 to TRBJ1-4; no clear D. The CDR3 runs 14 residues. CDR1 is MNHEY, CDR2 SVGAGI, per germline. The ends were cut back, 10 bases at V and 5 bases at J, with 17 bases in the middle. Here the CDR3 reads CATRRAAINEKLFF. The DNA of the CDR3 is TGTGCCACCCGGAGGGCGGCAATAAATGAAAAACTGTTTTTT.

The chain links TRBV20-1 to TRBJ1-2; TRBD1 is a possible D gene (5 bases). V lost 5 bases and J lost 5, with 15 bases in between. The germline V gene has CDR1 DFQATT and CDR2 SNEGSKA (reference sequence). This CDR3 is 13 amino acids long. CDR3: CSASGPSSYGYTF. The DNA for the CDR3 is TGCAGTGCTTCGGGGCCCTCTTCATATGGCTACACCTTC.

J is TRBJ1-1 and V is TRBV20-1; TRBD1 aligns across 8 bases. Trimming cost V 2 bases and J 5 bases; bases outside gene matches: 7. This CDR3 region has 14 residues. CDR1 is DFQATT, CDR2 SNEGSKA, per germline (reference sequence). CDR3 protein: CSARPGGVKTEAFF. The CDR3 DNA sequence: TGCAGTGCTAGACCAGGGGGCGTAAAAACTGAAGCTTTCTTT.

This clonotype turned up a few times. The CDR3 spells CASSFSRRGQVGYTF. In DNA form, the CDR3 reads TGTGCCAGCAGTTTTTCTCGCAGGGGGCAAGTTGGCTACACCTTC. This sequence joins TRBV28 and TRBJ1-2; 8 bases fit TRBD1. This CDR3 contains 15 residues. The V gene end was trimmed by 3 bases and the J gene end by 7 bases; junction bases not matched to a gene: 10. In germline, CDR1 is MDHEN, CDR2 SYDVKM.

This clonotype was seen more than once but under ten times. The chain carries TRBV5-1 and TRBJ1-1; D is unresolved. This CDR3 spans 13 amino acids. Trimming cost V 9 bases and J 1 base, with 13 bases left between them. CDR1 SGHRS and CDR2 YFSETQ come from the germline V gene. Here the CDR3 reads CATQDTPNTEAFF. The DNA of the CDR3 is TGCGCCACCCAAGACACCCCGAACACTGAAGCTTTCTTT.

The chain has TRBV12-3 or TRBV12-4 and TRBJ1-5; 11 nucleotides agree with TRBD1. The CDR3 is 15 residues long. Trimming took 5 bases from V and 6 from J; bases not matched to a gene: 6. The CDR3 is CASSVWGTGGQPQHF. The CDR3 DNA sequence: TGTGCCAGCAGTGTCTGGGGGACAGGGGGTCAGCCCCAGCATTTT.

This clonotype appeared once. This rearrangement joins TRBV3-1 to TRBJ2-5; D is perhaps TRBD1 (6 bases). Trimming shortened V by 4 bases and J by 2 bases, and 20 bases separated the two germline ends. From germline, CDR1 is LGHDT and CDR2 YNNKEL (reference sequence). The CDR3 consists of 17 residues. The CDR3 DNA reads as TGTGCCAGCAGCCCGACCTTGGGGGCCAATCGACAAGAGACCCAGTACTTC. Its protein product is CASSPTLGANRQETQYF.

This clonotype was found a few times. The V and J genes are TRBV7-8 and TRBJ1-3, with a possible D match to TRBD1 (5 bases). Germline CDR1 is SGHVS and CDR2 is FQNEAQ. The V end was cut by 1 base, the J end by 1 base, with 8 bases between. The CDR3 totals 15 residues. The CDR3 nucleotides read TGTGCCAGCAGCTTAGACAGACAGTCTGGAAACACCATATATTTT. It translates to CASSLDRQSGNTIYF.

In this sample, this clonotype turned up a few times. The chain joins TRBV7-2 to TRBJ2-1; 16 bases fit TRBD2. CDR3 length: 17 amino acids. V shed 5 bases and J 7 bases; nucleotides not matched to a gene: 8. The V gene's germline CDR1 is SGHTA and CDR2 FQGNSA. The CDR3 is CASSLRLGLAGGNEQFF. CDR3 in DNA: TGTGCCAGCAGCCTAAGACTGGGACTAGCGGGGGGGAATGAGCAGTTCTTC.

This chain joins TRBV7-9 and TRBJ2-7; either TRBD1 or TRBD2 may fit D (5 bases each). The CDR3 runs to 13 residues. Germline lookup yields CDR1 SEHNR and CDR2 FQNEAQ (reference sequence). V lost 1 base, J lost 7 bases, and 11 bases lay in between. The DNA for the CDR3 is TGTGCCAGCAGCTTAGGGGACCGCTTAGAGCAGTACGTC. Amino acid sequence: CASSLGDRLEQYV.

This sequence joins TRBV6-2 or TRBV6-3 and TRBJ2-7; D might be TRBD2 (6 bases). V was trimmed by 10 bases and J by 3 bases, leaving 16 bases between them. The CDR3 has 13 residues. Looked up from germline, CDR1 is MNHEY and CDR2 is SVGEGT. CDR3 in DNA: TGTGCCACCAGGGACTTTAAAAACTACGAGCAGTACTTC. This codes for CATRDFKNYEQYF.

This clonotype has more than one count but fewer than ten. V and J are TRBV7-2 and TRBJ2-7, with 8 bases matching TRBD2. Germline V gene lookup returns CDR1 SGHTA and CDR2 FQGNSA. The CDR3 runs to 15 residues. The J segment lost 7 bases and the V segment lost 5 bases, leaving 13 bases of the junction unmatched. The CDR3 region is CASSPRVAGSREQYF. As DNA, the CDR3 is TGTGCCAGCAGCCCCCGGGTAGCGGGGAGTCGGGAGCAGTACTTC.